Listed below are T cell receptor beta chains from one sample, sequenced in a study of Ad26.COV2.S vaccination and SARS-CoV-2 variants. The repertoire was sequenced with immunoSEQ multiplex PCR; TCRdb's copy has only in-frame clones and lacks some. The sample has roughly 380,000 clones; 70% to 90% are singletons. The specimen was peripheral blood, collected in a trial of Ad26.COV2.S vaccine versus placebo. These receptors all stem from a person between 18 and 65 years old who received the Ad26.COV2.S COVID-19 vaccine or a placebo. Each CDR3 is given with its conserved first and last residue. A D gene is named only where the DNA matches it firmly. Clone size is shown for a subset of rows, as once, few, many or a class of expanded clone.

clone_size,j_call,cdr3_length,v_call,d_call,cdr3_aa,cdr3_nt
.,TRBJ1-5,14,TRBV3-1/TRBV3-2,.,CASSQAQNNQPQHF,TGTGCCAGCAGCCAAGCTCAGAACAATCAGCCCCAGCATTTT
.,TRBJ1-5,14,TRBV15,.,CATSRDPGLQPQHF,TGTGCCACCAGCAGAGATCCAGGGCTTCAGCCCCAGCATTTT
.,TRBJ2-7,13,TRBV28,.,CASMQGIAYEQYF,TGTGCCAGCATGCAGGGTATAGCCTACGAGCAGTACTTC
.,TRBJ2-7,12,TRBV30,.,CAWIKGTYEQYF,TGTGCCTGGATCAAGGGAACCTACGAGCAGTACTTC
once,TRBJ2-3,19,TRBV10-3,TRBD2,CAISESGTSGGTSTDTQYF,TGTGCCATCAGTGAGTCCGGAACTAGCGGGGGAACTAGCACAGATACGCAGTATTTT
.,TRBJ1-2,16,TRBV18,.,CASSPRGGLSNYGYTF,TGTGCCAGCTCACCCCGAGGTGGTCTCTCTAACTATGGCTACACCTTC
.,TRBJ1-5,14,TRBV7-8,.,CASALRAPNQPQHF,TGTGCCAGCGCTTTGAGGGCCCCTAATCAGCCCCAGCATTTT
.,TRBJ1-2,15,TRBV3-1/TRBV3-2,.,CASSQDAASPGGYTF,TGTGCCAGCAGCCAAGATGCGGCATCCCCGGGGGGCTACACCTTC
.,TRBJ2-7,12,TRBV19,.,CASTSKNYEQYF,TGTGCCAGTACATCTAAAAACTACGAGCAGTACTTC
once,TRBJ1-6,14,TRBV7-2,.,CASSPDRYNSPLHF,TGTGCCAGCAGCCCGGACAGATATAATTCACCCCTCCACTTT
.,TRBJ2-2,16,TRBV15,TRBD2,CATATGTSGNTGELFF,TGTGCCACTGCAACCGGGACTAGCGGAAACACCGGGGAGCTGTTTTTT
.,TRBJ2-7,11,TRBV2,.,CASSVIHEQYF,TGTGCCAGCAGTGTCATTCACGAGCAGTACTTC
.,TRBJ2-5,16,TRBV9,TRBD2,CASSVGERGSQETQYF,TGTGCCAGCAGCGTAGGGGAGCGGGGGTCCCAAGAGACCCAGTACTTC